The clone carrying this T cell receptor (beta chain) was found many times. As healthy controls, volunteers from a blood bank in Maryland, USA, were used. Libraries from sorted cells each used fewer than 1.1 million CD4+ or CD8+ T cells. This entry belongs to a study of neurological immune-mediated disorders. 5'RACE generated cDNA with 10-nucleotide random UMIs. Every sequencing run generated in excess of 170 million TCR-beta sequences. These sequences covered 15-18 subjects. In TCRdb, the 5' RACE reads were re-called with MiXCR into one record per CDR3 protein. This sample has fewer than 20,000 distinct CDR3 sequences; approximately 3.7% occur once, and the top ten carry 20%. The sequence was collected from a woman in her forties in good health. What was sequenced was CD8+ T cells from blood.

CDR3 sequence: CSARDPGTSSDEQFF. The DNA for the CDR3 is TGCAGTGCTAGAGATCCAGGGACTAGCAGCGATGAGCAGTTCTTC. This chain uses TRBV20-1 with TRBJ2-1; TRBD2 matches 9 bases. V trimming: 0 bases; J trimming: 8 bases; junction bases outside the gene matches: 8. The CDR3 consists of 15 residues. Germline CDR1 reads DFQATT; CDR2 reads SNEGSKA (reference sequence).